The T cell receptor beta chain described here comes from a study of PD-L1 blockade in urothelial cancer. Study-wide background: The authors examined blood 3 weeks (second dose) and 6 weeks after treatment start.

Trimming left V 5 bases short and J 5 bases short, with 10 bases between. The CDR3 sequence is 13 residues long. Per the germline V gene, CDR1 is SGHDT and CDR2 is YYEEEE. The time point here: peripheral blood 6 weeks after treatment start. Sequenced by immunoSEQ multiplex PCR; TCRdb stores in-frame clones only, minus some. This sample has under 55,000 clones, with roughly four fifths found just once. This chain uses TRBV5-6 with TRBJ2-2, with a weak D call TRBD1 (6 bases). The specimen was PBMCs, collected around atezolizumab (anti-PD-L1) treatment. This receptor was taken from a man in his sixties with urothelial cancer. CDR3 protein: CASRLQGTGELFF. The CDR3 coding sequence is TGTGCCAGCAGGTTGCAGGGGACCGGGGAGCTGTTTTTT.